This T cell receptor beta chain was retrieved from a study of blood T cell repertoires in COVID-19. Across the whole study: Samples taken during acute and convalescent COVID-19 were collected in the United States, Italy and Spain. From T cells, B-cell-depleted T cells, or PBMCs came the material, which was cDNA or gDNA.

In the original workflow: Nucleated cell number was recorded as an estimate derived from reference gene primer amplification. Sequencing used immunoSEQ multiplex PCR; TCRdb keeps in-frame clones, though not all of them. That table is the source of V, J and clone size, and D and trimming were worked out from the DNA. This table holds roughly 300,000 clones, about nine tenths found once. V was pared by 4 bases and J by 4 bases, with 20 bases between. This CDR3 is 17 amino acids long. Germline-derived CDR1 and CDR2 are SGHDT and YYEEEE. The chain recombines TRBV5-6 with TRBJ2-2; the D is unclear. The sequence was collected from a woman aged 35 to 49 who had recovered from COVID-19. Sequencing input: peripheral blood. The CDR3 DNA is TGTGCCAGCAGCCAGAAAAGTTTCCCTTGGAGCACCGGGGAGCTGTTTTTT. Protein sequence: CASSQKSFPWSTGELFF.